What follows describes a single T cell receptor beta chain. As yet, its antigen is unknown. These data originate in a study of CD8+CD57+ T cells in acquired aplastic anemia. Study as a whole: Sorting CD4+ and CD8+ cells gave DNA averaging around 3 ug. Healthy donors gave 10 million to 11 million reads on average for CD4+ cells. Study-wide results and caveats: About 30 was the count of CD8+ CDR3 sequences that patients shared with controls.

The V end was cut by 3 bases, the J end by 0 bases, with 14 bases between. CDR1 SGHAT and CDR2 FQNNGV come from the germline V gene. This CDR3 comprises 16 residues. Genomic DNA provided the template from which TCR beta VDJ and CDR3 profiles were obtained. Each CDR3 protein gets one entry after TCRdb re-called the reads with MiXCR. The table lists around 50,000 distinct CDR3 sequences, approximately 72% of them singletons. This sequence was found in a human donor in good health, serving as a control. The chain couples TRBV11-2 to TRBJ1-2, with D uncertain. The sample comprised sorted CD4+, CD8+, or CD8+CD57+ T cells (not recorded which) from PBMCs. DNA of the CDR3: TGTGCCAGCAGCTTGAAGTTCGGGGAAGCTAACTATGGCTACACCTTC. Translated, it gives CASSLKFGEANYGYTF.